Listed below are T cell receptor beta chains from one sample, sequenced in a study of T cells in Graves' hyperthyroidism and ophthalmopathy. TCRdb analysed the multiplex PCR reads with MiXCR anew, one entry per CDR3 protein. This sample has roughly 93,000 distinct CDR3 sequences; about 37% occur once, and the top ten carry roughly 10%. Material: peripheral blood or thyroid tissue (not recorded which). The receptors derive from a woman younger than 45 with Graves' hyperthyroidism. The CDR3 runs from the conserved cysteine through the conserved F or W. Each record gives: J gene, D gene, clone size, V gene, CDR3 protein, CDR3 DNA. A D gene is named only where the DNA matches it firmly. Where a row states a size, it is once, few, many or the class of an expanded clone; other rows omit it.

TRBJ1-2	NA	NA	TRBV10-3	CAISPGRDYGYTF	TGTGCCATCAGCCCCGGACGGGACTATGGCTACACCTTC
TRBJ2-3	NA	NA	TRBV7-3	CASSLTASSDTQYF	TGTGCCAGCAGCTTAACTGCTTCCTCAGATACGCAGTATTTT
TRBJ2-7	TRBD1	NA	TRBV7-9	CARPWTGSPGQYF	TGTGCTAGACCCTGGACAGGGAGTCCTGGGCAGTACTTC
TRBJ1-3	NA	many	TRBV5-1	CASSKDLGGNTIYF	TGCGCCAGCAGCAAAGACCTCGGTGGAAACACCATATATTTT
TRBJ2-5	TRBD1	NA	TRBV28	CASIGLGTAIQETQYF	TGTGCCAGCATTGGTTTAGGGACAGCCATCCAAGAGACCCAGTACTTC
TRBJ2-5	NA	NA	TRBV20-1	CSARRGFPPWGFLWTRHQYF	NA
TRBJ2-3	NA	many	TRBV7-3	CASSAPGADTQYF	TGTGCCAGCAGCGCACCGGGGGCAGATACGCAGTATTTT
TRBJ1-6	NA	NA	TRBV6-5	CASGYSALERSPLHF	TGTGCCAGCGGTTACTCTGCCCTGGAGAGGTCACCCCTCCACTTT
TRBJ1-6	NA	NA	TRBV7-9	CASSFTGQSPPHF	TGTGCCAGCAGCTTTACAGGGCAATCACCTCCCCACTTT
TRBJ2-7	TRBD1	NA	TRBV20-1	CGASPRDSPYEQYF	TGCGGTGCTAGTCCTAGGGACAGTCCCTACGAGCAGTACTTC
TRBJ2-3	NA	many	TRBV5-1	CASSLGAGYDTDTQYF	TGCGCCAGCAGCTTAGGGGCAGGGTATGACACAGATACGCAGTATTTT
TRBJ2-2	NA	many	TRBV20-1	CSASGEGLTGELFF	TGCAGTGCTAGTGGTGAGGGTCTCACCGGGGAGCTGTTTTTT
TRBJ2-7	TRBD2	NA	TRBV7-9	CASSFLTSGRPTLLYEQYF	TGTGCCAGCAGTTTTCTGACTAGCGGGAGGCCCACGTTATTGTACGAGCAGTACTTC
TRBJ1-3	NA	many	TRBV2	CASSEAGTIYF	TGTGCCAGCAGTGAAGCTGGCACCATATATTTT
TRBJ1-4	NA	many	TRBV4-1	CASSPRWSGHWEKLFF	TGCGCCAGCAGCCCACGCTGGTCTGGGCACTGGGAAAAACTGTTTTTT
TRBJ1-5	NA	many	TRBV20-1	CSATPGTSQPQHF	TGCAGTGCTACCCCAGGGACGTCTCAGCCCCAGCATTTT
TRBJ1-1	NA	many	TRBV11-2	CASSADGLNTEAFF	TGTGCCAGCAGCGCTGACGGGTTGAACACTGAAGCTTTCTTT
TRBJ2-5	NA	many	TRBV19	CASSPRSSETQYF	TGTGCCAGTAGTCCCCGATCGAGTGAGACCCAGTACTTC
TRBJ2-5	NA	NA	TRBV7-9	CASSSRVGEETQYF	TGTGCCAGCAGCTCCCGAGTAGGGGAAGAGACCCAGTACTTC
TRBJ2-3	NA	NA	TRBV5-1	CASSQRTVTDTQYF	TGTGCCAGCAGCCAAAGGACGGTGACAGATACGCAGTATTTT
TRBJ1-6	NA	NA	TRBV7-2	CASSHDRGRRNSPLHF	TGTGCCAGCAGCCACGATCGGGGAAGGCGTAATTCACCCCTCCACTTT
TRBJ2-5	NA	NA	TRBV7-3	CASSESGPGTQYF	TGTGCCAGCAGCGAATCAGGGCCCGGGACCCAGTACTTC
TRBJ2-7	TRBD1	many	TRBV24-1	CATSSQGVEQYF	TGTGCCACCAGTTCACAGGGGGTCGAGCAGTACTTC
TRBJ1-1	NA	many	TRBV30	CAWNARDTEAFF	TGTGCCTGGAACGCTCGGGACACTGAAGCTTTCTTT
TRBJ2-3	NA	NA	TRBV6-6	CVSSDTDTQYF	TGTGTCAGCAGCGACACAGATACGCAGTATTTT
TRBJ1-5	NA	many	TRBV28	CASSRRGLLNQPQHF	TGTGCCAGCAGCCGTAGGGGTCTCCTCAATCAGCCCCAGCATTTT
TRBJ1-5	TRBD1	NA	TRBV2	CASSEDRGGQPQHF	TGTGCCAGCAGTGAGGACAGGGGAGGTCAGCCCCAGCATTTT
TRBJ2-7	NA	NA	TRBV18	CASSPDTTRWTAYEQYF	TGTGCCAGCTCCCCAGATACGACGCGATGGACAGCCTACGAGCAGTACTTC
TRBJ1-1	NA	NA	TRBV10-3	CAISDRGNTGAFF	TGTGCCATCAGTGATAGAGGGAACACTGGAGCTTTCTTT